This T cell receptor beta chain came from a study of molecular identifiers for immune sequencing clone quantification. V shed 0 bases and J shed 5 bases, with 10 bases lying between them. Germline V lookup: CDR1 SQVTM, CDR2 ANQGSEA. CDR3 length equals 13 residues. From the PCR reads, TCRdb called clonotypes with MiXCR, one entry per CDR3 protein. The table shows a few hundred thousand distinct CDR3 sequences, with under 25% occurring only once. The material sequenced was naive CD8+ T cells from blood, with Jurkat cell RNA spiked in. The sample's subset: FACS-sorted CD8+CD4-CCR7+CD45RA+ naive T cells. The gene calls are TRBV29-1 and TRBJ1-2; no firm D call. The receptor's source is a human donor in good health. Some libraries in this study had Jurkat cell RNA spiked in. CDR3: CSVEEVIGYGYTF. In DNA, the CDR3 is TGCAGCGTTGAAGAAGTTATCGGATATGGCTACACCTTC.